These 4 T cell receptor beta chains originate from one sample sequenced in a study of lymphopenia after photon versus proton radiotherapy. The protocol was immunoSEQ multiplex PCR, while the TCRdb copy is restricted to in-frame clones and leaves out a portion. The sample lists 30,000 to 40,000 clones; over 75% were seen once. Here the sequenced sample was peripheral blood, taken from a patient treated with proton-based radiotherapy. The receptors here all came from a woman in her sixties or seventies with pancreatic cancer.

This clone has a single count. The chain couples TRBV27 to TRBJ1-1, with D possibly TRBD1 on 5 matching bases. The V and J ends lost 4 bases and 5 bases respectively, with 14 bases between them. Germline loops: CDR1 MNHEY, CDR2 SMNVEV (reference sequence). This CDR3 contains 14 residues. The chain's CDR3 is CASSSYYRRTEAFF. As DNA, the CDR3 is TGTGCCAGCAGTTCATATTACAGGAGAACTGAAGCTTTCTTT.

The CDR3 sequence: CASSLKGAPTDTIYF. CDR3 DNA: TGTGCCAGCAGCTTAAAAGGGGCCCCGACAGACACCATATATTTT. The gene calls are TRBV7-3 and TRBJ1-3; D might be TRBD1 (5 bases). This CDR3 contains 15 residues. Germline V lookup: CDR1 SGHTA, CDR2 FQGTGA. V lost 1 base, J lost 8 bases, and 15 bases lay in between.

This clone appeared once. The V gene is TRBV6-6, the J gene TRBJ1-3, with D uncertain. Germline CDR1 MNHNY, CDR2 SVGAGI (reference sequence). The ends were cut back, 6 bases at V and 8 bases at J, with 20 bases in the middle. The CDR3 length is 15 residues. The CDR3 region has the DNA TGTGCCAGCAGGGCGACGGGGTCGCTCGTGGACACCATATATTTT. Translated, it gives CASRATGSLVDTIYF.

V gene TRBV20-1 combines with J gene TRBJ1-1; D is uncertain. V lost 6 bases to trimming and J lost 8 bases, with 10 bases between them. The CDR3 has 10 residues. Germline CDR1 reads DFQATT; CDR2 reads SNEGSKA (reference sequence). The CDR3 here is CSATPDEAFF. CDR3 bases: TGCAGTGCCACACCGGACGAAGCTTTCTTT.